This T cell receptor (beta chain) was sequenced in a study of blood T cells in healthy people across ages. This clonotype came up a few times. Antigen specificity is unknown. At one boundary the junction diverges from the germline segment, which might be a read error. Germline V gene sequence: CDR1 SGHTA, CDR2 FQGNSA. The CDR3 covers 14 residues. Study-wide points: Older age coincided with a roughly linear decline in TCR beta diversity per million T cells.

Through a sample-barcoded 5' primer and a J-beta primer mix, a second PCR was run for roughly 7 to 12 cycles. TCRdb used MiXCR to reprocess the 5' RACE reads, holding one entry per CDR3 protein. The sample includes some 760,000 distinct CDR3 sequences, around a quarter of them seen just once. The same sample was also studied in work on T cells of mothers and their children.

Source material: blood. This sequence was found in a boy under 18 in good health. V is TRBV7-2 and J is TRBJ2-1; 7 nucleotides align to TRBD2. The CDR3 region has the DNA TGTGCCAGCAGCTCCATAGCGGGCGAGAATGAGCGGTTCTTC. It yields the protein CASSSIAGENERFF.